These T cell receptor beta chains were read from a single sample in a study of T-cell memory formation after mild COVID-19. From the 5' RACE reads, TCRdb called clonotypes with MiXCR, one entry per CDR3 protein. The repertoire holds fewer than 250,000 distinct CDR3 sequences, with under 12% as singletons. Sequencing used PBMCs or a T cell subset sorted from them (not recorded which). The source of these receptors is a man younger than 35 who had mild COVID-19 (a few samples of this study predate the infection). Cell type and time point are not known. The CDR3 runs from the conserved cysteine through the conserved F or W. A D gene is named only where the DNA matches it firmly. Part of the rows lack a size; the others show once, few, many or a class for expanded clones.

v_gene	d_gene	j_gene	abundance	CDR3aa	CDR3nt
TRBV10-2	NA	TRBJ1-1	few	CASSESTLSAFF	TGCGCCAGCAGTGAGTCGACCCTATCAGCTTTCTTT
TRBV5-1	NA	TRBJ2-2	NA	CASSFISATNTGELFF	TGCGCCAGCAGCTTTATATCAGCAACGAACACCGGGGAGCTGTTTTTT
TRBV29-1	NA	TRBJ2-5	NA	CSALQGTETQYF	TGCAGCGCTCTACAGGGCACAGAGACCCAGTACTTC
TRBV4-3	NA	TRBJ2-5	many	CASSRSTGSETQYF	TGCGCCAGCAGCCGCTCAACAGGGTCAGAGACCCAGTACTTC
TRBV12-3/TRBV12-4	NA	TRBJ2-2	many	CASSPPKESGELFF	TGTGCCAGCAGTCCCCCGAAGGAATCCGGGGAGCTGTTTTTT
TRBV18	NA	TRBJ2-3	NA	CASSPSRSTDTQYF	TGTGCCAGCTCACCATCTCGGAGCACAGATACGCAGTATTTT
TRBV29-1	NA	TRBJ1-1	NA	CSVGLRAEAFF	TGCAGCGTGGGACTTCGGGCCGAAGCTTTCTTT
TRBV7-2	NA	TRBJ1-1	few	CASSLTRDGSTEAFF	TGTGCCAGCAGCCTCACGCGGGACGGGAGCACTGAAGCTTTCTTT
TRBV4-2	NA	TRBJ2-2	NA	CASSPREGVNTGELFF	TGTGCCAGCAGCCCACGCGAAGGAGTGAACACCGGGGAGCTGTTTTTT
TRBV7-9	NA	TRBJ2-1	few	CASSRKVRGSSYNEQFF	TGTGCCAGCAGCCGGAAAGTGCGGGGAAGCTCCTACAATGAGCAGTTCTTC
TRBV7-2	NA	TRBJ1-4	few	CASSIGGQGWMKELFF	TGTGCCAGCAGCATCGGAGGCCAGGGTTGGATGAAAGAACTGTTTTTT
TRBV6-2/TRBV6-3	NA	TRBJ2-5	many	CASSWATEQETQYF	TGTGCCAGCAGTTGGGCTACGGAGCAAGAGACCCAGTACTTC
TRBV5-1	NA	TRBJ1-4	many	CASSQTPRGPNEKLFF	TGCGCCAGCAGTCAGACGCCCAGGGGACCTAATGAAAAACTGTTTTTT
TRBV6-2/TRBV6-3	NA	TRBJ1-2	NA	CASSYRGTFGYTF	TGTGCCAGCAGTTACCGGGGAACGTTTGGCTACACCTTC
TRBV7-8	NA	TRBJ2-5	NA	CASSRRVRETQYF	TGTGCCAGCAGCCGACGGGTGCGGGAGACCCAGTACTTC
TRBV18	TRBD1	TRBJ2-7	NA	CASSPRDSLYEQYF	TGTGCCAGCTCACCCCGGGACAGCCTCTACGAGCAGTACTTC
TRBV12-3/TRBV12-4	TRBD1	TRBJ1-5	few	CASTVQGARQPQHF	TGTGCCAGCACCGTCCAGGGGGCGCGACAGCCCCAGCATTTT
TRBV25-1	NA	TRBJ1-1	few	CASTITGRDTEAFF	TGTGCCAGCACGATAACAGGGAGGGACACTGAAGCTTTCTTT
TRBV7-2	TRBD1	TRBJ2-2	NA	CASSPRGRSTGELFF	TGTGCCAGCAGCCCCAGGGGGCGCAGCACCGGGGAGCTGTTTTTT
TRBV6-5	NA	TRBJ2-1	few	CASRFDGSNEQFF	TGTGCCAGCAGATTCGACGGGTCCAATGAGCAGTTCTTC
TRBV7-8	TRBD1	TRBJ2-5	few	CASSLVQGAIAETQYF	TGTGCCAGCAGCTTAGTCCAGGGGGCAATAGCGGAGACCCAGTACTTC
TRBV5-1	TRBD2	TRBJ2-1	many	CASSLARLAGGHNEQFF	TGCGCCAGCAGCCTGGCCCGTCTAGCGGGGGGCCACAATGAGCAGTTCTTC
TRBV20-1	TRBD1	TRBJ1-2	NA	CSASRSGRGLGYTF	TGCAGTGCTAGTCGCTCAGGCAGGGGGCTGGGCTACACCTTC
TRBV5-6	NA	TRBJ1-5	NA	CASSRGISRGQPQHF	TGTGCCAGCAGCCGGGGGATCAGTAGGGGTCAGCCCCAGCATTTT
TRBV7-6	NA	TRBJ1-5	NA	CASSLGDRLLQHF	TGTGCCAGCAGCTTAGGGGACCGCCTGCTCCAGCATTTT
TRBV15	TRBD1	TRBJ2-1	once	CATSSRQGNEQFF	TGTGCCACCAGCAGTCGACAGGGCAATGAGCAGTTCTTC
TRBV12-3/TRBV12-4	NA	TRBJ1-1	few	CASSPLDGNTEAFF	TGTGCCAGCAGCCCACTCGACGGGAACACTGAAGCTTTCTTT
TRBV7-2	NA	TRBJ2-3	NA	CASSFKGVDTQYF	TGTGCCAGCAGCTTTAAAGGGGTAGATACGCAGTATTTT
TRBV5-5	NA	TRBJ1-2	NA	CASSLPLKRGYGYTF	TGTGCCAGCAGCTTGCCTCTAAAACGAGGCTATGGCTACACCTTC
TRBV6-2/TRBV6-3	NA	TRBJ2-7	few	CASSPFRLVSYEQYF	TGTGCCAGCAGTCCCTTCCGACTGGTCTCCTACGAGCAGTACTTC
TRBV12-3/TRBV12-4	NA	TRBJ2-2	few	CASSQGGPRGGELFF	TGTGCCAGCAGCCAGGGGGGGCCGCGGGGCGGGGAGCTGTTTTTT
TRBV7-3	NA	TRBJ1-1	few	CASSATVGTTEAFF	TGTGCCAGCAGCGCGACAGTGGGAACCACTGAAGCTTTCTTT
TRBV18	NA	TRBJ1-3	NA	CASSSAVSGNTIYF	TGTGCCAGCTCCTCGGCGGTCTCTGGAAACACCATATATTTT
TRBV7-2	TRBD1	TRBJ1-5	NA	CASSAETGFVNQPQHF	TGTGCCAGCAGCGCAGAGACAGGGTTTGTCAATCAGCCCCAGCATTTT
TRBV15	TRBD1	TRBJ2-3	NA	CATSRGGQGSDTQYF	TGTGCCACCAGCAGAGGTGGACAGGGATCAGATACGCAGTATTTT
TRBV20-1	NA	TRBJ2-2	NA	CSASSSMNTGELFF	TGCAGTGCTAGTAGCTCCATGAACACCGGGGAGCTGTTTTTT
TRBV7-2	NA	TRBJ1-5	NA	CASSPSPSGPQHF	TGTGCCAGCAGCCCATCTCCCTCGGGACCCCAGCATTTT
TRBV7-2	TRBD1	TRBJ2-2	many	CASSNRDRAGELFF	TGTGCCAGCAGCAACCGGGACAGGGCCGGGGAGCTGTTTTTT
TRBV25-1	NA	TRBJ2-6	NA	CASSEKGVSFGANVLTF	TGTGCCAGCAGTGAAAAGGGGGTATCCTTTGGGGCCAACGTCCTGACTTTC
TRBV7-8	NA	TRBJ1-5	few	CASSFRVSDQPQHF	TGTGCCAGCAGCTTTAGGGTTTCCGATCAGCCCCAGCATTTT
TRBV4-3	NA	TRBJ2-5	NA	CASSQDPRAGGTQYF	TGCGCCAGCAGCCAAGACCCAAGAGCCGGGGGGACCCAGTACTTC
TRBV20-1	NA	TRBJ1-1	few	CSAPQAQTANTEAFF	TGCAGTGCCCCACAGGCGCAGACAGCGAACACTGAAGCTTTCTTT
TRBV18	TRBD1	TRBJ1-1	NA	CASSPLGQGGTEAFF	TGTGCCAGCTCACCACTTGGACAGGGTGGGACTGAAGCTTTCTTT
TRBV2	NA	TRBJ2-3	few	CASSSYQTGLTDTQYF	TGTGCCAGCAGTTCCTACCAAACAGGGCTCACAGATACGCAGTATTTT
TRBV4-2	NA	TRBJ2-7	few	CASSQDASLNEQYF	TGTGCCAGCAGCCAAGATGCATCATTGAACGAGCAGTACTTC
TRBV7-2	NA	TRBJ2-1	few	CASSQRNRGFYNEQFF	TGTGCCAGCAGCCAGAGGAATCGGGGGTTTTACAATGAGCAGTTCTTC
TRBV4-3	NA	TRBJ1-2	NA	CASSQGFLDYGYTF	TGCGCCAGCAGCCAAGGGTTTTTGGACTATGGCTACACCTTC